This T cell receptor beta chain was observed in a study of blood T cells in healthy people across ages. Notes on the study in general: Greater diversity and more naive CD4+ cells were seen in long-lived donors than in aged donors. Roughly linearly, TCR beta diversity per million T cells fell as age increased.

CDR3 size: 18 residues. Germline loops: CDR1 LGHNA, CDR2 YSLEER. This clonotype was counted between two and nine times. Antigen unknown. A second PCR of roughly 6 to 12 cycles used a sample-barcoded 5' primer and a J-beta primer mix. A template-switch adaptor containing 12 random nucleotides labeled each cDNA molecule. TCRdb passed the 5' RACE reads through MiXCR, listing each CDR3 protein once. The data show 550,000 to 750,000 distinct CDR3 sequences, around 20% seen once. What was sequenced was blood. The TCR sequence derives from a man aged 65 to 79 in good health. The chain uses TRBV4-3 and TRBJ2-5; TRBD2 matches at 10 bases. The J call is doubtful: the DNA matches TRBJ2-1 better. The DNA of the CDR3 is TGCGCCAGCAGCCAAGATAGCCTAGCGGGAGCGACCTACAATGAGCAGTTCTTC. Protein sequence: CASSQDSLAGATYNEQFF.